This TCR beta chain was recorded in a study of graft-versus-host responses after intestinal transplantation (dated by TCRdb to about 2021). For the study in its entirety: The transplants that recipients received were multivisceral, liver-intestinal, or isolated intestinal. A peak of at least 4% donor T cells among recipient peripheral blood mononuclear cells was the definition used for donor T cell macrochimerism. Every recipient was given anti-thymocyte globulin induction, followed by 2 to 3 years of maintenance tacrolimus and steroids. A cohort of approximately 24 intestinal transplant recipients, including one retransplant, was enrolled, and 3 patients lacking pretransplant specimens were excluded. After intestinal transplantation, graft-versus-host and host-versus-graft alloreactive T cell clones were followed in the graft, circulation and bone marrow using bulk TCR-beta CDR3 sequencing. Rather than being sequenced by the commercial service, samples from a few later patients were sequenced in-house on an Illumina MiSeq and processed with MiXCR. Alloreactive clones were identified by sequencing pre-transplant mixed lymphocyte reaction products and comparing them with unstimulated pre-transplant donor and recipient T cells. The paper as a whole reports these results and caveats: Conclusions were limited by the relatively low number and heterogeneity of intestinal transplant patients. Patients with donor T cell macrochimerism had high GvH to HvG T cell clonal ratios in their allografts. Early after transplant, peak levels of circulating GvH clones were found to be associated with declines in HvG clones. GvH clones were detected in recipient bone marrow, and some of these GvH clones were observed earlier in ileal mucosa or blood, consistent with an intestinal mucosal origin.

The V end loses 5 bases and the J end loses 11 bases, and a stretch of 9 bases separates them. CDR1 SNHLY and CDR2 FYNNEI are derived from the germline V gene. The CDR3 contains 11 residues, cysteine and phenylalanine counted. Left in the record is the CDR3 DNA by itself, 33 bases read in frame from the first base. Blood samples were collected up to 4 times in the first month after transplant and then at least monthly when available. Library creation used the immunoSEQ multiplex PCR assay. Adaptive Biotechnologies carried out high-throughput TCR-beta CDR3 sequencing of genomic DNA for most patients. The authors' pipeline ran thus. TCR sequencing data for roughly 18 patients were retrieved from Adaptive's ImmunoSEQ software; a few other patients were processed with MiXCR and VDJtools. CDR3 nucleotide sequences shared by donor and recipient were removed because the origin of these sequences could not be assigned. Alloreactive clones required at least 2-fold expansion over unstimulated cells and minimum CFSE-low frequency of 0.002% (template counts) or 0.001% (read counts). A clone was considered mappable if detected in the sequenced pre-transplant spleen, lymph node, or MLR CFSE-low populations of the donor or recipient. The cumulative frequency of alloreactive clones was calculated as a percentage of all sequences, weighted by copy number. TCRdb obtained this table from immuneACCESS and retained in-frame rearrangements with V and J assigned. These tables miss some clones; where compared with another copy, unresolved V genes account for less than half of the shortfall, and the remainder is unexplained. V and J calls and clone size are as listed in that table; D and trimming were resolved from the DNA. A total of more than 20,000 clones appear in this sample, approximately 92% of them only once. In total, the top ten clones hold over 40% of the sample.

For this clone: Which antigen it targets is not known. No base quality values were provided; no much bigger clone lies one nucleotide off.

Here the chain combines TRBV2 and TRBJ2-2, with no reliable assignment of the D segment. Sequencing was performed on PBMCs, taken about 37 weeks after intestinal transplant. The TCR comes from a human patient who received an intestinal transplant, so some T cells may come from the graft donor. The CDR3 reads CASSLLNELFF. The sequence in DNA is TGTGCCAGCAGTCTCCTAAACGAGCTGTTTTTT.